This entry lists 9 T cell receptor beta chains sequenced from one sample in a study of blood T cell repertoires in COVID-19 (dated by TCRdb to 2018 to 2021). The library relied on the immunoSEQ multiplex PCR assay. In its TCRdb copy, this immuneACCESS table keeps in-frame sequences only and misses some clones. Where compared with another copy, unresolved V genes explain less than half of these, and the others have no known cause. Present in this sample are 150,000 to 200,000 clones, about 88% of which were seen just once. In total, the top ten clones hold around 4.8% of the sample. The sample was peripheral blood. These receptors were taken from a human donor in a cohort sampled during active COVID-19.

This clone occurred a few times. V usage is TRBV4-3 and J usage is TRBJ2-7; no reliable D call. The CDR3 covers 16 residues. The V and J ends lost 0 bases and 0 bases respectively, with 12 bases between them. Germline V gene data show CDR1 as LGHNA and CDR2 as YSLEER. This CDR3 reads CASSQEVNRYSYEQYF. CDR3 nucleotide sequence: TGCGCCAGCAGCCAAGAAGTCAACAGATACTCCTACGAGCAGTACTTC.

This chain uses TRBV5-1 with TRBJ2-3; D might be TRBD1 (6 bases). The germline V gene encodes CDR1 SGHRS and CDR2 YFSETQ. This CDR3 comprises 14 residues. Trimming cost V 4 bases and J 2 bases, with 11 bases left between them. The DNA for the CDR3 is TGCGCCAGCAGCCCCCGGACAGTCACAGATACGCAGTATTTT. Protein: CASSPRTVTDTQYF.

This sequence joins TRBV28 and TRBJ2-3; a possible D gene is TRBD1 (6 bases). The length of the CDR3 is 15 residues. V was trimmed by 5 bases and J by 4 bases, leaving 16 bases between them. The germline gives CDR1 MDHEN, CDR2 SYDVKM. DNA for the CDR3: TGTGCCAGCAGTCAACAGGGAACAAAGGCAGATACGCAGTATTTT. Its protein is CASSQQGTKADTQYF. Supplemented by reference TRBV28 and TRBJ2-3, the full variable domain reads DVKVTQSSRYLVKRTGEKVFLECVQDMDHENMFWYRQDPGLGLRLIYFSYDVKMKEKGDIPEGYSVSREKKERFSLILESASTNQTSMYLCASSQQGTKADTQYFGPGTRLTVL.

V usage is TRBV9 and J usage is TRBJ1-4; tentatively, D is TRBD1 (6 bases). Germline loops: CDR1 SGDLS, CDR2 YYNGEE. The CDR3 consists of 14 residues. The V and J ends lost 2 bases and 7 bases respectively, with 12 bases between them. Here the CDR3 DNA reads TGTGCCAGCAGCGTCCAGGGGTCTGGTGAAAAACTGTTTTTT. This encodes CASSVQGSGEKLFF.

This clone was seen a handful of times. The genes are TRBV7-9 and TRBJ2-5; TRBD1 matches 9 bases. With 1 base clipped from V and 3 bases from J, the junction kept 3 bases outside the gene matches. CDR3 length: 15 residues. Per the germline V gene, CDR1 is SEHNR and CDR2 is FQNEAQ (reference sequence). CDR3 DNA sequence: TGTGCCAGCAGCTTAGAACAGGGGGCTGAAGAGACCCAGTACTTC. The encoded protein is CASSLEQGAEETQYF.

This clone showed up just a few times. This sample includes further DNA sequences coding for the same CDR3. This chain links TRBV19 with TRBJ2-1; 12 bases map to TRBD2. The germline gives CDR1 LNHDA, CDR2 SQIVND (reference sequence). V was pared by 3 bases and J by 4 bases, with 1 base of the junction left unmatched. The CDR3 loop spans 15 amino acids. CDR3 nucleotide sequence: TGTGCCAGTAGTATCGGACTAGCGGGGTACAATGAGCAGTTCTTC. This gives the protein CASSIGLAGYNEQFF.

The genes are TRBV30 and TRBJ1-2; possibly TRBD1 for D (5 bases). Per the germline V gene, CDR1 is GTSNPN and CDR2 is SVGIG (reference sequence). The CDR3 runs 12 residues. The germline V and J ends were trimmed by 4 bases and 3 bases, with 9 bases remaining between them. The CDR3 spells CAWTGFDYGYTF. The CDR3 DNA reads as TGTGCCTGGACAGGGTTTGACTATGGCTACACCTTC.

V is TRBV6-2 or TRBV6-3 and J is TRBJ1-2; D gene unclear. V gave up 3 bases and J gave up 3 bases, with 5 bases separating them. This CDR3 comprises 12 residues. The germline CDR1 and CDR2 sequences are MNHEY and SVGEGT. CDR3 region: CASSYRDYGYTF. CDR3 DNA sequence: TGTGCCAGCAGTTATAGAGACTATGGCTACACCTTC.

The chain joins TRBV5-1 to TRBJ2-2; 8 nucleotides line up with TRBD2. Trimming removed 1 base from V and 0 bases from J; junction bases left unmatched: 5. The germline V gene has CDR1 SGHRS and CDR2 YFSETQ. This CDR3 region has 17 residues. DNA for the CDR3: TGCGCCAGCAGCTTGACTAGCGGAAACCCGAACACCGGGGAGCTGTTTTTT. Its translation is CASSLTSGNPNTGELFF.